This T cell receptor beta chain was identified during a study of blood T cells in healthy people across ages. Healthy Caucasian individuals from Russia aged roughly 6 to 95 served as donors. The total RNA that was extracted per sample amounted to at least 6 micrograms. From germline, CDR1 is SGHTA and CDR2 FQGNSA. V was trimmed by 6 bases and J by 3 bases, leaving 11 bases between them. The CDR3 is made up of 13 amino acids. It was with a sample-barcoded 5' primer and a J-beta primer mix that a second PCR of about 6 to 11 cycles was run. The template-switch adaptor, which had 12 random nucleotides, put a tag on each cDNA molecule. MiXCR was run by TCRdb on the 5' RACE reads, yielding one entry per CDR3 protein. The sample holds about 1.8 million distinct CDR3 sequences; 49% are singletons and the top ten take approximately 2.1%.

This sequence originates from a woman in her thirties or forties in good health. This sequence joins TRBV7-2 and TRBJ1-1, with no clear D. Sequenced input: blood. Here the CDR3 DNA reads TGTGCCAGCAGTCCCTACAGATACACTGAAGCTTTCTTT. Its protein is CASSPYRYTEAFF. Together with reference TRBV7-2 and TRBJ1-1, the CDR3 gives the full variable domain: GAGVSQSPSNKVTEKGKDVELRCDPISGHTALYWYRQSLGQGLEFLIYFQGNSAPDKSGLPSDRFSAERTGGSVSTLTIQRTQQEDSAVYLCASSPYRYTEAFFGQGTRLTVV.